This TCR beta chain was sequenced during a study of blood T cell repertoires in COVID-19 (dated by TCRdb to the early 2020s). Study-wide context: Samples from collaborators originated in the United States, Italy and Spain and spanned both the acute and convalescent phases of COVID-19. The repertoires were released in a freely available public database intended as a resource for research on the immune response to SARS-CoV-2. The samples were drawn from the first 160 participants of the ongoing ImmuneRACE study and from 1,254 subjects provided by 6 global collaborators. A de-identified subject ID, COVID-19 status, age in years and sex were almost always included in the sample metadata. Where available, HLA class I and class II types were obtained from metadata supplied by the sample provider rather than from assay-based typing. Subjects who had been exposed to COVID-19, were actively infected with it, or had recovered from it provided the deeply sampled blood TCRbeta repertoires that made up the dataset. The material from the prospective study consisted of cDNA or gDNA derived from T cells, B-cell-depleted T cells, or PBMCs.

The immunoSEQ Assay, a bias-controlled multiplex PCR, was used to amplify TCRbeta CDR3 regions from genomic DNA. Processing in the source paper ran as follows. The number of nucleated cells in each sample was estimated from the amplification of reference gene primers within the assay. To quantify the absolute abundance of each unique TCRbeta CDR3 rearrangement, sequence reads were collapsed and filtered. For each sample, productive Simpson clonality was calculated as the square root of Simpson's diversity index over productive rearrangements. This is the immuneACCESS table as TCRdb keeps it, with only in-frame sequences that have V and J called. A part of the clones is gone; compared with another copy, unresolved V genes explain less than half, and the rest is unexplained. V, J and clone size are taken as reported in that table, and D and trimming were inferred from the DNA itself. The sample data list approximately 220,000 clones, and under 90% of these were observed just once. Of the sample, 3.6% is held by the ten largest clones.

Comments on this clone: What antigen it recognizes has not been identified. Base qualities were left out, and no much larger clone turns up one base away.

In the prospective study, participants were about 18 to 100 years old, resided in 25 or so geographic areas of the United States, and were enrolled through a virtual design. To assign participants to cohorts, the prospective study relied on clinical history that participants themselves reported in a screening survey and a study questionnaire. A participant counted as exposed if, within 2 weeks of entering the study, that participant had been in contact with someone who had a PCR-confirmed or clinician-diagnosed COVID-19 case. Each participant in the prospective study had whole blood, serum and a nasopharyngeal or oropharyngeal swab collected by mobile phlebotomists. Additional blood draws and questionnaires over an approximately 2-month period could optionally be provided by prospective study participants. Prospective study blood samples were shipped either frozen or at room temperature before DNA extraction.

The full study reports these points: The amount of clinical and demographic metadata varied by source and participant and was provided uncurated.

The germline V gene specifies SNHLY as CDR1 and FYNNEI as CDR2. The CDR3 runs 14 amino acids, cysteine and phenylalanine included. The entry retains the CDR3 DNA only, 42 bases that are in frame from base 1. V and J lose 8 bases and 1 base, and a span of 14 bases separates them. Source material: PBMCs or T cells enriched from blood (not recorded which). The chain employs TRBV2 and TRBJ1-1; no D segment can be confidently identified. This clonotype originated in a woman aged 40 to 50 who had been exposed to COVID-19. The nucleotides read TGTGCCAGCCGAGGGCAGTTGGCGAACACTGAAGCTTTCTTT. Protein translation: CASRGQLANTEAFF.